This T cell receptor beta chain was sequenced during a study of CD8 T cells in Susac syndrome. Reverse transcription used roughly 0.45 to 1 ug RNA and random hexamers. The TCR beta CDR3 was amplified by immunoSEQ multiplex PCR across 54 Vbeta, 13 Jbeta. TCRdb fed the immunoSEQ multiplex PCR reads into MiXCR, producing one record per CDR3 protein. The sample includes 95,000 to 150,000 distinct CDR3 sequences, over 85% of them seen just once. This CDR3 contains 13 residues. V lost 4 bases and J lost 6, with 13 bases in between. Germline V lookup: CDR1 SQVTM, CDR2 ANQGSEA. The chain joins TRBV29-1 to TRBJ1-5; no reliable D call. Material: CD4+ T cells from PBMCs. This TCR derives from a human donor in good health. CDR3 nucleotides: TGCAGCGTTGCTGATACGGGGAGTCAGCCCCAGCATTTT. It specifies CSVADTGSQPQHF.